The 23 T cell receptor beta chains below were found in one sample sequenced in a study of PD-L1 blockade in urothelial cancer (dated by TCRdb to the late 2010s). The library came from the immunoSEQ multiplex PCR assay. This immuneACCESS table, as held by TCRdb, lists in-frame sequences with V and J called but not all clones. Of the missing ones, under half trace to an unresolved V gene in checked studies; the others have no known cause. The sample table holds around 53,000 clones, of which 84% were seen once. The biggest ten clones account for 5.8% of the sample. Sequenced here: PBMCs, sampled around atezolizumab (anti-PD-L1) treatment. The receptors stem from a man in his forties with urothelial cancer.

This clone has just a few counts. V is TRBV7-9 and J is TRBJ2-3; 7 bases line up with TRBD1. This CDR3 is built from 15 residues. The J segment lost 3 bases and the V segment lost 3 bases, leaving 6 bases of the junction unmatched. Germline V gives CDR1 SEHNR, CDR2 FQNEAQ (reference sequence). The CDR3, as DNA: TGTGCCAGCAGCTTCGGGACAGTTATTACAGATACGCAGTATTTT. Protein sequence: CASSFGTVITDTQYF.

There are a few counts of this clone. This chain connects TRBV5-3 to TRBJ2-2; 10 nucleotides align to TRBD2. TRBV5-3 falls under the ORF class, with uncertain function. There are 17 residues in the CDR3. J lost 6 bases, V lost 4 bases, and 12 bases had no gene match. The chain's CDR3 is CARSLTPSGRAAGELFF. The DNA for the CDR3 is TGTGCCAGAAGCCTGACGCCCAGCGGGAGGGCCGCCGGGGAGCTGTTTTTT.

The V call is TRBV5-1, the J call TRBJ2-3, with D perhaps matching TRBD2 (6 bases). Looked up from germline, CDR1 is SGHRS and CDR2 is YFSETQ. V shed 4 bases and J shed 6 bases, with 15 bases lying between them. This CDR3 spans 14 amino acids. The CDR3 DNA follows: TGCGCCAGCAGCGTTAGCGGAAAGGAGGATACGCAGTATTTT. Translated, it gives CASSVSGKEDTQYF.

In this sample, this clone turned up many times. This chain connects TRBV18 to TRBJ1-1; no clear D. Germline CDR1 KGHSH, CDR2 LQKENI. With 4 bases removed from V and 3 bases from J, the gap between germline ends came to 15 bases. This CDR3 is built from 15 residues. The CDR3 nucleotides read TGTGCCAGCTCACGTTCCAAGGGCGGGGACACTGAAGCTTTCTTT. This codes for CASSRSKGGDTEAFF.

The chain uses TRBV6-1 and TRBJ2-7, with 9 bases that match TRBD1. Germline V gives CDR1 MNHNS, CDR2 SASEGT. CDR3 length equals 13 residues. Trimming cost V 8 bases and J 4 bases; bases outside gene matches: 6. CDR3 DNA sequence: TGTGCCAGCCCTCGGGACAGGGAATACGAGCAGTACTTC. It codes for CASPRDREYEQYF.

The V call is TRBV6-5, the J call TRBJ1-1; D is unresolved. The CDR3 spans 14 residues. In germline, CDR1 is MNHEY, CDR2 SVGAGI. Trimming took 2 bases from V and 4 from J, leaving 11 bases between them. The CDR3 nucleotides are TGTGCCAGCAGTTACGTGGGGAGCGGCACTGAAGCTTTCTTT. It translates to CASSYVGSGTEAFF.

V usage is TRBV21-1 and J usage is TRBJ2-1; whether TRBD2, the table's D call, matches the DNA was not checked. TRBV21-1 is a listed pseudogene. The CDR3 loop spans 17 amino acids. The CDR3 sequence is CASSLGAEAGVYNEQFF. As DNA, the CDR3 is TGTGCCAGCAGCTTAGGGGCCGAAGCGGGGGTTTACAATGAGCAGTTCTTC.

This clone was picked up one time. The rearrangement uses TRBV6-5 and TRBJ2-4; 7 bases match TRBD2. CDR3 length equals 13 residues. Germline V lookup: CDR1 MNHEY, CDR2 SVGAGI. Germline trimming cut 7 bases from V and 5 bases from J; bases unmatched to any gene: 5. CDR3 bases: TGTGCCAGCAAGCGGGACTCTCAAAACATTCAGTACTTC. Translated: CASKRDSQNIQYF.

The chain combines TRBV28 with TRBJ1-4; no definite D call. This CDR3 spans 14 amino acids. The V gene lost 6 bases and the J gene lost 1 base, with 9 bases spanning the gap. Germline CDR1 is MDHEN and CDR2 is SYDVKM. The CDR3 is CASSPRGTNEKLFF. CDR3 sequence (DNA): TGTGCCAGCAGCCCGCGAGGAACTAATGAAAAACTGTTTTTT.

The V and J genes are TRBV30 and TRBJ2-7; D is unclear. The germline CDR1 and CDR2 sequences are GTSNPN and SVGIG (reference sequence). The CDR3 sequence is 12 residues long. V was cut by 1 base and J by 4 bases, with 8 bases left in between. Here the CDR3 DNA reads TGTGCCTGGAGTGGGAGTTGGTACGAGCAGTACTTC. Translating gives CAWSGSWYEQYF.

The J gene is TRBJ2-1, the V gene TRBV6-5, with D perhaps matching TRBD1 (5 bases). This CDR3 spans 15 amino acids. V gave up 8 bases and J gave up 0 bases, with 14 bases separating them. Looked up from germline, CDR1 is MNHEY and CDR2 is SVGAGI. The CDR3 loop reads CASGDRQSSYNEQFF. In nucleotides, the CDR3 is TGTGCCAGCGGCGATAGACAGAGCTCCTACAATGAGCAGTTCTTC.

The genes are TRBV9 and TRBJ2-1, with D perhaps TRBD1 (6 bases). CDR1 is SGDLS and CDR2 is YYNGEE in the germline V gene. This CDR3 has 11 residues. Trimming took off 1 base at V and 10 bases at J, with 6 bases between the two ends. CDR3 residues: CASSVRGEQFF. The CDR3 coding sequence is TGTGCCAGCAGCGTAAGGGGGGAGCAGTTCTTC.

The chain's CDR3 is CASSDGDSLGYTF. CDR3 nucleotide sequence: TGCGCCAGCAGTGACGGGGACAGCTTGGGCTACACCTTC. The chain carries TRBV10-2 and TRBJ1-2; 7 bases are a match to TRBD1. J lost 8 bases, V lost 3 bases, and 6 bases had no gene match. The germline V gene has CDR1 WSHSY and CDR2 SAAADI. CDR3 length: 13 residues.

The rearrangement links TRBV10-3 to TRBJ1-1, with D unclear. CDR1 and CDR2 (germline): ENHRY, SYGVKD. The CDR3 loop spans 13 amino acids. Between the trimmed V and J ends, which lost 4 bases and 5 bases, there was a span of 11 bases. Written as DNA, the CDR3 is TGTGCCATCAGTGTTACGACGGGAACTGAAGCTTTCTTT. As protein: CAISVTTGTEAFF.

The chain is built from TRBV10-3 and TRBJ2-7; D is ambiguous. In germline, CDR1 is ENHRY, CDR2 SYGVKD. Trimming removed 5 bases at V and 3 bases at J, with 11 bases between. The CDR3 loop spans 13 amino acids. The CDR3 sequence is CAISKTSGYEQYF. The CDR3, as DNA: TGTGCCATCAGTAAAACATCGGGCTACGAGCAGTACTTC.

The chain has TRBV6-5 and TRBJ2-7; 9 positions match TRBD1. The CDR3 has 14 amino acids. Trimming cost V 6 bases and J 1 base; bases outside gene matches: 4. In germline, CDR1 is MNHEY, CDR2 SVGAGI. CDR3 sequence: CASRGTGYSYEQYF. In DNA form, the CDR3 reads TGTGCCAGCAGGGGGACAGGGTATTCCTACGAGCAGTACTTC.

The chain has TRBV13 and TRBJ2-7; TRBD1 is a possible D gene (6 bases). The CDR3 contains 13 residues. V was clipped by 5 bases and J by 6 bases, with 14 bases between them. The germline V gene encodes CDR1 PRHDT and CDR2 FYEKMQ (reference sequence). The CDR3 is CASSITGFGEQYF. The CDR3 coding sequence is TGTGCCAGCAGCATCACAGGGTTTGGCGAGCAGTACTTC.

This clone has a single count. This chain connects TRBV6-6 to TRBJ1-4; 7 bases map to TRBD1. J was trimmed by 6 bases and V by 6 bases; bases with no gene match: 4. This CDR3 has 13 amino acids. Germline lookup yields CDR1 MNHNY and CDR2 SVGAGI (reference sequence). The CDR3 DNA reads TGTGCCAGCAGCAGAACAGGGGATGAAAAACTGTTTTTT. Its protein is CASSRTGDEKLFF.

This chain links TRBV7-8 with TRBJ2-3, with 9 bases lining up with TRBD2. Germline CDR1 reads SGHVS; CDR2 reads FQNEAQ. J was trimmed by 0 bases and V by 2 bases; bases with no gene match: 3. CDR3 size: 16 residues. In DNA form, the CDR3 reads TGTGCCAGCAGCTTAAGGACTAGCGACAGCACAGATACGCAGTATTTT. Encoded protein: CASSLRTSDSTDTQYF.

This chain links TRBV11-3 with TRBJ1-1, with 10 bases aligning to TRBD1. V lost 4 bases to trimming and J lost 7 bases; unmatched junction nucleotides: 3. In germline, CDR1 is SGHNT, CDR2 YENEEA. The CDR3 is made up of 13 amino acids. The CDR3 coding sequence is TGTGCCAGCAGCTCGGGACAGGGGTTTGAAGCTTTCTTT. It yields the protein CASSSGQGFEAFF.

The rearrangement links TRBV28 to TRBJ2-7; D uncertain. Per germline, CDR1 MDHEN and CDR2 SYDVKM. CDR3 length: 13 amino acids. The ends were cut back, 6 bases at V and 0 bases at J, with 9 bases in the middle. CDR3 DNA: TGTGCCAGCAGACAGTCGAGCTCCTACGAGCAGTACTTC. Its translation is CASRQSSSYEQYF.

V gene TRBV7-3 combines with J gene TRBJ2-5, with 9 bases lining up with TRBD1. Trimming cost V 5 bases and J 5 bases; bases outside gene matches: 6. The CDR3 consists of 14 residues. Germline V lookup: CDR1 SGHTA, CDR2 FQGTGA. The CDR3 region has the DNA TGTGCCAGCAGCCCACAGGGGGCGCGGGAGACCCAGTACTTC. Protein: CASSPQGARETQYF.

The chain has TRBV30 and TRBJ2-2, with 15 nucleotides matching TRBD2. From germline, CDR1 is GTSNPN and CDR2 SVGIG (reference sequence). V gave up 7 bases and J gave up 3 bases; unmatched junction bases: 9. The CDR3 length is 17 residues. The CDR3 DNA is TGTGCCTCCGGGACTAGCGGGAGGTCCTCATACACCGGGGAGCTGTTTTTT. It specifies CASGTSGRSSYTGELFF.